This TCR beta chain originates from a study of T-cell memory formation after mild COVID-19. This clonotype showed up just a few times. Constant-segment primers were used for 5'RACE, and the resulting TCR alpha and TCR beta cDNA libraries carried sample barcodes and UMIs. TCRdb re-called the 5' RACE reads with MiXCR, one entry per CDR3 protein. Among over 300,000 distinct CDR3 sequences listed, around a fifth were seen once. The length of the CDR3 is 16 residues. CDR1 is SGDLS, CDR2 YYNGEE, per germline. V was clipped by 0 bases and J by 5 bases, with 14 bases between them. The V gene is TRBV9, the J gene TRBJ2-2; D call uncertain. The receptor was isolated from a young man who had mild COVID-19 (a few samples of this study predate the infection). Cell type and time point are not known. The sequencing input was PBMCs or a T cell subset sorted from them (not recorded which). CDR3 nucleotide sequence: TGTGCCAGCAGCGTAGCTGGTGCCCCTAGGACCGGGGAGCTGTTTTTT. Amino acid sequence: CASSVAGAPRTGELFF. The entire variable domain, with the rest obtained from reference TRBV9 and TRBJ2-2, is as follows: DSGVTQTPKHLITATGQRVTLRCSPRSGDLSVYWYQQSLDQGLQFLIQYYNGEERAKGNILERFSAQQFPDLHSELNLSSLELGDSALYFCASSVAGAPRTGELFFGEGSRLTVL.